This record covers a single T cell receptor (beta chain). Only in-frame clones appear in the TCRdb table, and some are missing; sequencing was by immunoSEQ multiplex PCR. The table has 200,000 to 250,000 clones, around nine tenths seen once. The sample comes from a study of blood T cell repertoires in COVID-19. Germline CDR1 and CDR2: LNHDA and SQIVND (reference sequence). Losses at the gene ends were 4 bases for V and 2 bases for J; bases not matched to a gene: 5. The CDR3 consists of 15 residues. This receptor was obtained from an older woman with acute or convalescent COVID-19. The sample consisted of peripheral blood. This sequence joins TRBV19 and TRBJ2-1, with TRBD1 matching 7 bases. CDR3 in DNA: TGTGCCAGTAGTAACCGACAGGGTACCTACAATGAGCAGTTCTTC. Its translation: CASSNRQGTYNEQFF.